The 26 T cell receptor beta chains presented below share a single source sample, sequenced in a study of regulatory T cells in long-lasting Graves disease. With iRepertoire HTBI primers and Arm-PCR of CDR3 regions, TCR beta libraries were built. TCRdb redid the calling of the multiplex PCR reads with MiXCR, one entry per CDR3 protein. The sample holds approximately 490,000 distinct CDR3 sequences, roughly 17% seen once. As to time point: newly diagnosed GD, antithyroid drugs for less than 3 months. Generation of the TCR library employed RNA extracted from PBMCs. The sample was also linked to a second study, of T cells in Graves' hyperthyroidism and ophthalmopathy.

The material was peripheral blood mononuclear cells (PBMCs), obtained at new diagnosis, from a patient treated with antithyroid drugs. The receptors were gathered from a man in his forties with Graves disease.

On this clonotype itself: This may arise from a read error, as a much more abundant clone is one base away. V is TRBV20-1 and J is TRBJ2-3, with 11 bases identical to TRBD2. The end of the DNA aligns better with TRBJ2-1, so the J call may be wrong. CDR1 and CDR2 (germline): DFQATT, SNEGSKA (reference sequence). The CDR3 loop spans 15 amino acids. The CDR3 DNA reads as TGCAGTGCTGCCGGGACTAGCGGTTGGGGAAATGAGCAGTTCTTC. This encodes CSAAGTSGWGNEQFF.

This clonotype has only a few counts. The gene calls are TRBV3-1 and TRBJ2-3; possibly TRBD2 for D (5 bases). Per germline, CDR1 LGHDT and CDR2 YNNKEL (reference sequence). V was clipped by 1 base and J by 0 bases, with 17 bases between them. This CDR3 spans 18 amino acids. The CDR3 nucleotides are TGTGCCAGCAGCCAAGTTTTTCGTTGGCGGACTAGCACAGATACGCAGTATTTT. Translation gives CASSQVFRWRTSTDTQYF.

This clonotype has at least ten counts. V usage is TRBV11-2 and J usage is TRBJ1-5; D possibly corresponds to TRBD1 (5 bases). This CDR3 comprises 13 residues. Germline CDR1 SGHAT, CDR2 FQNNGV. With 3 bases removed from V and 9 bases from J, the gap between germline ends came to 12 bases. The CDR3 region is CASSLDTPGPQHF. The CDR3 region has the DNA TGTGCCAGCAGCTTGGACACTCCGGGGCCCCAGCATTTT.

This clonotype turned up a few times. This chain connects TRBV29-1 to TRBJ2-7, with D hard to call. CDR3 size: 13 residues. Germline CDR1 and CDR2: SQVTM and ANQGSEA. Trimming took off 4 bases at V and 2 bases at J, with 12 bases between the two ends. CDR3 residues: CSVVGPETYEQYF. In nucleotides, the CDR3 is TGCAGCGTTGTTGGCCCAGAGACCTACGAGCAGTACTTC.

This clonotype was observed at least ten times. The rearrangement links TRBV7-9 to TRBJ2-3, with D possibly being TRBD2 (6 bases). This CDR3 comprises 16 residues. V lost 5 bases, J lost 4 bases, and 19 bases lay in between. Germline V lookup: CDR1 SEHNR, CDR2 FQNEAQ (reference sequence). CDR3 protein: CASSQRRGSSPDTQYF. The CDR3 coding sequence is TGTGCCAGCAGCCAACGACGGGGGTCCAGTCCAGATACGCAGTATTTT.

This clonotype has ten or more counts. The V call is TRBV20-1, the J call TRBJ2-1; 10 positions match TRBD2. The V segment lost 5 bases and the J segment 7 bases; nucleotides outside the gene matches: 8. The CDR3 contains 14 residues. CDR1 and CDR2 from the germline V gene are DFQATT and SNEGSKA (reference sequence). The CDR3 sequence is CSALSGRGRNEQFF. In DNA form, the CDR3 reads TGCAGTGCTTTGAGCGGGAGGGGACGGAATGAGCAGTTCTTC.

The J gene is TRBJ2-7, the V gene TRBV20-1; D might be TRBD2 (5 bases). The CDR3 spans 14 residues. V was trimmed by 5 bases and J by 1 base, leaving 15 bases between them. CDR1 and CDR2 from the germline V gene are DFQATT and SNEGSKA (reference sequence). The CDR3 sequence: CSAYEWEYSYEQYF. CDR3 in DNA: TGCAGTGCTTATGAATGGGAGTATTCCTACGAGCAGTACTTC.

This clonotype came up many times. The gene calls are TRBV5-1 and TRBJ2-7, with D maybe TRBD1 (6 bases). The CDR3 runs to 16 residues. Trimming shortened V by 4 bases and J by 1 base, and 18 bases separated the two germline ends. The germline gives CDR1 SGHRS, CDR2 YFSETQ. CDR3: CASSGTPGASSYEQYF. Here the CDR3 DNA reads TGCGCCAGCAGCGGGACACCCGGGGCCAGTTCCTACGAGCAGTACTTC.

This clonotype was observed many times. J is TRBJ2-3 and V is TRBV7-2; D might be TRBD2 (6 bases). The CDR3 has 16 residues. With 5 bases removed from V and 3 bases from J, the gap between germline ends came to 18 bases. Germline V CDR1 and CDR2: SGHTA, FQGNSA. This CDR3 is CASSQLGGMRTDTQYF. The DNA of the CDR3 is TGTGCCAGCAGCCAACTTGGGGGGATGCGTACAGATACGCAGTATTTT.

This clonotype has a count of ten or more. V usage is TRBV2 and J usage is TRBJ1-1; possibly TRBD1 for D (6 bases). The CDR3 is 14 amino acids. The germline V gene has CDR1 SNHLY and CDR2 FYNNEI. The V and J ends lost 8 bases and 1 base respectively, with 14 bases between them. The CDR3 DNA is TGTGCCAGCCAAACCGGGACACAGAACACTGAAGCTTTCTTT. It yields the protein CASQTGTQNTEAFF.

This clonotype was picked up many times. V gene TRBV3-1 combines with J gene TRBJ1-5, with a weak D call TRBD1 (5 bases). Germline loops: CDR1 LGHDT, CDR2 YNNKEL (reference sequence). The CDR3 totals 15 residues. V lost 5 bases and J 3 bases, leaving 14 bases between the germline ends. CDR3 bases: TGTGCCAGCAGCTTGAGGCAGGGTGCCAATCAGCCCCAGCATTTT. It encodes CASSLRQGANQPQHF.

DNA for the CDR3: TGTGCCAGCAGCTTAGTAAGGAGGACAAATTCCTACGAGCAGTACTTC. Translated: CASSLVRRTNSYEQYF. The chain combines TRBV11-2 with TRBJ2-7; tentatively, D is TRBD1 or TRBD2 (5 bases each). Germline values: CDR1 SGHAT, CDR2 FQNNGV. V lost 1 base, J lost 1 base, and 14 bases lay in between. This CDR3 spans 16 amino acids.

This clonotype was counted between two and nine times. The rearrangement joins TRBV11-3 to TRBJ2-7; perhaps TRBD2 as D (5 bases). CDR3 length equals 13 residues. Per the germline V gene, CDR1 is SGHNT and CDR2 is YENEEA. The ends were cut back, 10 bases at V and 7 bases at J, with 20 bases in the middle. Written as DNA, the CDR3 is TGTGCCAAACTCCGGACTTGCCCCAGGGAGCAGTACTTC. Encoded protein: CAKLRTCPREQYF.

J is TRBJ2-3 and V is TRBV9; possibly TRBD2 for D (6 bases). Trimming left V 4 bases short and J 9 bases short, with 21 bases between. The CDR3 totals 15 residues. Per germline, CDR1 SGDLS and CDR2 YYNGEE. The CDR3 sequence: CASSSRDWASGTQYF. The CDR3 DNA reads as TGTGCCAGCAGCTCGCGGGACTGGGCGTCGGGGACGCAGTATTTT.

For the CDR3, the DNA is TGTGCCAGCAGTCATCTAGGACACCTAACCTACGAGCAGTACTTC. Translated: CASSHLGHLTYEQYF. The gene calls are TRBV27 and TRBJ2-7, with D possibly being TRBD1 (5 bases). Trimming left V 5 bases short and J 2 bases short, with 16 bases between. CDR3 length equals 15 residues. Germline V gene data show CDR1 as MNHEY and CDR2 as SMNVEV (reference sequence).

This clonotype was observed at least ten times. This sequence joins TRBV9 and TRBJ2-1; D gene ambiguous. The V gene lost 1 base and the J gene lost 6 bases, with 5 bases spanning the gap. The CDR3 runs to 12 residues. The V gene's germline CDR1 is SGDLS and CDR2 YYNGEE. This CDR3 is CASSVPSNEQFF. CDR3 bases: TGTGCCAGCAGCGTACCTAGCAATGAGCAGTTCTTC.

This clonotype has at least ten counts. This sequence joins TRBV10-3 and TRBJ2-5; D uncertain. Trimming pared 5 bases from V and 5 bases from J, leaving 6 bases between. The CDR3 contains 11 residues. Germline CDR1 ENHRY, CDR2 SYGVKD. Written as DNA, the CDR3 is TGTGCCATCAGTAACGCTGAGACCCAGTACTTC. This encodes CAISNAETQYF.

This clonotype showed up many times. The V and J genes are TRBV12-3 or TRBV12-4 and TRBJ2-6; D may be TRBD1 (6 bases). The length of the CDR3 is 15 residues. V was trimmed by 6 bases and J by 4 bases, leaving 13 bases between them. The chain's CDR3 is CASRRTGSGANVLTF. The CDR3 DNA follows: TGTGCCAGCAGACGTACAGGGTCCGGGGCCAACGTCCTGACTTTC.

This clonotype showed up just once. The rearrangement links TRBV11-2 to TRBJ1-5, with D unclear. V lost 0 bases and J 9 bases, leaving 9 bases between the germline ends. Germline loops: CDR1 SGHAT, CDR2 FQNNGV. CDR3 size: 13 residues. CDR3 coding DNA: TGTGCCAGCAGCTTAGATGGCCGACGGCCCCAGCATTTT. It encodes CASSLDGRRPQHF.

The rearrangement links TRBV28 to TRBJ1-2, with TRBD1 as a possible D gene (5 bases). Trimming stripped 2 bases from V and 7 bases from J, with 11 bases between. The CDR3 is 13 amino acids. In germline, CDR1 is MDHEN, CDR2 SYDVKM. CDR3 sequence (DNA): TGTGCCAGCAGTTTACCACAGGAGGTTGGCTACACCTTC. It encodes CASSLPQEVGYTF.

As to this clonotype: A clone one base away is much larger, so this may be a read error. The rearrangement links TRBV2 to TRBJ2-1; D is ambiguous. The CDR3 runs to 11 residues. Germline V gene data show CDR1 as SNHLY and CDR2 as FYNNEI. The CDR3 DNA sequence: TGTGCCACCAGTGTCTCCTTAAGTAAGTGCTTC. This encodes CATSVSLSKCF.

In regard to this clonotype: This sequence may be a read error, since a much larger clone differs from it by one base. The rearrangement links TRBV6-2 or TRBV6-3 to TRBJ2-3; D is uncertain. This CDR3 has 13 amino acids. The germline V gene has CDR1 MNHEY and CDR2 SVGEGT. Written as DNA, the CDR3 is TGTGCCAGCAGGACACCATCCACAGATACGCAGTGTTTT. Translation gives CASRTPSTDTQCF.

In its sample, this clonotype was seen many times. CDR3 coding DNA: TGTGCCTGGGGTAGGCCTCTCTCCTACGAGCAGTACTTC. Residues: CAWGRPLSYEQYF. The rearrangement links TRBV30 to TRBJ2-7; D not resolved. With 5 bases removed from V and 0 bases from J, the gap between germline ends came to 11 bases. The length of the CDR3 is 13 residues. In germline, CDR1 is GTSNPN, CDR2 SVGIG (reference sequence).

Remarks on this clonotype: A read error is the likely source, as a far larger clone sits one nucleotide away. This sequence joins TRBV11-3 and TRBJ2-5; TRBD2 agrees at 12 bases. This CDR3 contains 18 residues. Looked up from germline, CDR1 is SGHNT and CDR2 is YENEEA. The CDR3 coding sequence is TGTGCCAGCATCTTAGGCCCGGGACTAGCGGGTATCCAAGAGACCCAGTACTTC. This gives the protein CASILGPGLAGIQETQYF.

J is TRBJ2-5 and V is TRBV5-4; the match to TRBD1 covers 7 bases. Germline assignment: CDR1 SGHNT and CDR2 YYREEE (reference sequence). The CDR3 contains 13 residues. The ends lost 4 bases at V and 7 bases at J; junction bases unmatched: 7. This CDR3 is CASSKTGKATQYF. As DNA, the CDR3 is TGTGCCAGCAGCAAGACAGGGAAGGCGACCCAGTACTTC.

This clonotype showed up just once. This may arise from a read error, as a much more abundant clone is one base away. The chain couples TRBV28 to TRBJ2-1; 8 bases are a match to TRBD1. J was trimmed by 10 bases and V by 9 bases; bases with no gene match: 17. Germline loops: CDR1 MDHEN, CDR2 SYDVKM. The CDR3 extends over 15 amino acids. The CDR3 nucleotides are TGTGCCAGTACTCCCGTCAGGCAGGGGGCTCGAGAGCAGTTCTTC. Encoded protein: CASTPVRQGAREQFF.